The rows below give T cell receptor beta chains drawn from one sample of a study of blood T cells in healthy people across ages. A single record per CDR3 protein comes from TCRdb applying MiXCR to the 5' RACE reads. This table holds roughly 800,000 distinct CDR3 sequences, 50% to 65% found once. Sequenced material: blood. These receptors were collected from an older man in good health. CDR3s include the opening cysteine and the closing phenylalanine or tryptophan.

v_gene,j_gene,CDR3aa
TRBV5-1,TRBJ2-2,CASSFQLANTGELFF
TRBV20-1,TRBJ1-1,CSARQNWGDTEAFF
TRBV5-1,TRBJ1-2,CASSLGRTGLDGYTF
TRBV5-6,TRBJ2-7,CASSSTGPYEQYF
TRBV2,TRBJ1-6,CASSLSGSSPLHF
TRBV28,TRBJ2-2,CASYRLAGVSGELFF
TRBV28,TRBJ1-2,CASTPPARGANYGYTF
TRBV28,TRBJ1-2,CASSLGGRDGSFNYGYTF
TRBV10-3,TRBJ1-2,CAISDAPGQASYTF
TRBV7-9,TRBJ2-4,CASSVAGRWNIQYF
TRBV7-2,TRBJ2-6,CASSSRTGASGANVLAF
TRBV20-1,TRBJ1-5,CSARRPSSNQPQHF
TRBV10-3,TRBJ2-7,CAISETEGEQYF
TRBV29-1,TRBJ2-5,CSVRRVEAQTQYF
TRBV29-1,TRBJ1-1,CSVRMTGSAFF
TRBV6-5,-,CASRGTGGPYEQYF
TRBV9,TRBJ2-4,CACSVQDTMGEQYF
TRBV19,TRBJ1-1,CASSFRGVNTEAFF
TRBV20-1,TRBJ1-4,CSAAVGADNEKLFF
TRBV20-1,TRBJ2-6,CSGRGTSGANVLTF
TRBV20-1,TRBJ2-2,CSASLVATGELFF
TRBV7-9,TRBJ1-2,CASSPSGTPGNGYTF
TRBV29-1,TRBJ2-5,CSGNSGSNEQYF
TRBV12-3/TRBV12-4,TRBJ2-5,CASSARGLGVGHEQYF